This TCR beta chain was identified in a study of T cell changes during pregnancy in multiple sclerosis. Data came from immunoSEQ multiplex PCR; TCRdb stores just in-frame clones and leaves some out. The profile covers about 42,000 clones, with 95% to 97% appearing a single time and 0.75% to 0.9% taken by the ten largest. This clone was picked up a small number of times. V dropped 3 bases and J dropped 2; count of bases not matched to a gene: 4. Germline CDR1 is SGHNT and CDR2 is YYREEE (reference sequence). This CDR3 comprises 16 residues. V and J are TRBV5-4 and TRBJ2-7, with 14 bases identical to TRBD2. This specimen was peripheral blood, taken in the second trimester of pregnancy. The TCR originated in a female donor with multiple sclerosis, enrolled in a pregnancy study. The CDR3 DNA reads as TGTGCCAGCAGCTGGGCGGGACTAGCGGGAGCCTACGAGCAGTACTTC. It is translated as CASSWAGLAGAYEQYF.